The present T cell receptor beta chain was sequenced within a study of somatic mutations in cytotoxic T cells in rheumatoid arthritis. Study results and limitations: An age-related increase in CD8+ clonality was seen in rheumatoid arthritis patients but not in healthy controls.

This clone was found a few times. Its cognate antigen is unknown. CDR1 is SGDLS, CDR2 YYNGEE, per germline. Trimming shortened V by 2 bases and J by 10 bases, and 15 bases separated the two germline ends. This CDR3 comprises 13 residues. Sequencing was performed with immunoSEQ multiplex PCR; in TCRdb, only in-frame clones are kept and a portion is missing. The sample consists of under 15,000 clones, roughly three quarters of them appearing once. The V call is TRBV9, the J call TRBJ1-1, with D maybe TRBD1 (5 bases). This clonotype was sampled from a middle-aged man in good health. Sequencing was carried out using CD8+ T cells sorted from blood. CDR3: CASSVGTSGVAFF. Here the CDR3 DNA reads TGTGCCAGCAGCGTGGGGACCAGTGGCGTAGCTTTCTTT.